This T cell receptor beta chain was found in a study of technical replicates of blood from several donors. Germline V gene lookup returns CDR1 GTSNPN and CDR2 SVGIG (reference sequence). Between the trimmed V and J ends, which lost 0 bases and 11 bases, there was a span of 17 bases. The CDR3 runs to 14 residues. Assay: immunoSEQ multiplex PCR; the TCRdb copy retains only in-frame clones and omits some. The sample holds about 97,000 clones, less than 95% seen once. The TCR sequence derives from a human donor in good health. Sequenced material: T cells isolated from PBMCs. The chain combines TRBV30 with TRBJ1-5; a weak D match, TRBD1 (5 bases). The CDR3 DNA sequence: TGTGCCTGGAGTGTAGGCGGGGGAGGGTCGGCCCAGCATTTT. Protein: CAWSVGGGGSAQHF.